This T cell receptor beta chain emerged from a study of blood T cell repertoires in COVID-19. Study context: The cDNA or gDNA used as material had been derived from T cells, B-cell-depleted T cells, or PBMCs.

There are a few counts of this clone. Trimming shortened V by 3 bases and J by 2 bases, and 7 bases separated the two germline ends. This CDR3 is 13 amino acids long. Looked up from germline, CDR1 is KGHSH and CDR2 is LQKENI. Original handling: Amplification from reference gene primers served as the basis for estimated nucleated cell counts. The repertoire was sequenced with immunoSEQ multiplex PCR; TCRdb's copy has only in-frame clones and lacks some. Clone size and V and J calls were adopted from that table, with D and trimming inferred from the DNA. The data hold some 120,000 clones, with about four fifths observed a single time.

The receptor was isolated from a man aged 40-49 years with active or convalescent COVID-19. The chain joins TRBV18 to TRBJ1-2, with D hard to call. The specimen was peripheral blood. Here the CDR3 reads CASSPEGNYGYTF. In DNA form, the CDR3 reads TGTGCCAGCTCACCTGAGGGAAACTATGGCTACACCTTC. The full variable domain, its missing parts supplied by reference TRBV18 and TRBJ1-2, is NAGVMQNPRHLVRRRGQEARLRCSPMKGHSHVYWYRQLPEEGLKFMVYLQKENIIDESGMPKERFSAEFPKEGPSILRIQQVVRGDSAAYFCASSPEGNYGYTFGSGTRLTVV.